One and the same sample provided the 20 T cell receptor beta chains below, sequenced in a study of shared T cell receptors in the human thymus (TCRdb year 2021). The library relied on the immunoSEQ multiplex PCR assay. Drawn from immuneACCESS, this table holds only the in-frame rearrangements with V and J called that TCRdb kept. Clones are partly lost; checked studies trace under half to an unresolved V gene and leave the rest unexplained. The sample table contains 700,000 or so clones; only one count was recorded for roughly 88% of them. Over 0.008% of the sample is in the top ten clones. These data were also filed under a second study, of human thymus T cells.

The sample taken for sequencing was thymocytes. These TCRs come from a girl younger than two with a congenital heart defect. Donor details come from another sample of the same person, matched by shared clones.

CDR3 DNA: TGTGCCAGCAGCCCTCCCGGGACAGGGGACACTGAAGCTTTCTTT. Its translation: CASSPPGTGDTEAFF. This chain connects TRBV14 to TRBJ1-1, with 10 bases lining up with TRBD1. The CDR3 sequence is 15 residues long. CDR1 is SGHDN and CDR2 is FVKESK in the germline V gene. The V segment lost 4 bases and the J segment 3 bases; nucleotides outside the gene matches: 5.

The chain recombines TRBV5-4 with TRBJ1-1; 10 nucleotides agree with TRBD1. The CDR3 length is 14 residues. V lost 4 bases, J lost 4 bases, and 4 bases stayed unmatched. Looked up from germline, CDR1 is SGHNT and CDR2 is YYREEE (reference sequence). The CDR3 is CASSQRTGGTEAFF. The DNA of the CDR3 is TGTGCCAGCAGCCAACGGACAGGGGGCACTGAAGCTTTCTTT.

The chain uses TRBV7-2 and TRBJ2-7; D uncertain. Germline CDR1 SGHTA, CDR2 FQGNSA. The V gene lost 5 bases and the J gene lost 2 bases, with 25 bases spanning the gap. The CDR3 covers 18 residues. The CDR3: CASSPPPPSGIGAYEQYF. The CDR3 bases are TGTGCCAGCAGCCCTCCCCCCCCCAGTGGAATCGGAGCCTACGAGCAGTACTTC.

The CDR3 spells CATVPKTGGESNEKLFF. The CDR3 DNA reads TGTGCCACCGTCCCAAAAACTGGGGGCGAATCAAATGAAAAACTGTTTTTT. The rearrangement joins TRBV7-6 to TRBJ1-4, with D possibly matching TRBD1 (6 bases). Between the trimmed V and J ends, which lost 10 bases and 5 bases, there was a span of 26 bases. Per germline, CDR1 SGHVS and CDR2 FNYEAQ. The CDR3 contains 17 residues.

The chain is built from TRBV9 and TRBJ1-2; 8 positions match TRBD1. The junction had 16 bases not matched to a gene; V was cut back by 3 bases and J by 6 bases. This CDR3 region has 17 residues. Germline V gene sequence: CDR1 SGDLS, CDR2 YYNGEE. In nucleotides, the CDR3 is TGTGCCAGCAGCGCCTATTTGACAGGGGAGCCGGGGAATGGCTACACCTTC. Encoded protein: CASSAYLTGEPGNGYTF.

The V and J genes are TRBV19 and TRBJ2-7; TRBD2 agrees at 8 bases. Germline V gene lookup returns CDR1 LNHDA and CDR2 SQIVND (reference sequence). The CDR3 consists of 15 residues. V shed 3 bases and J 1 base; nucleotides not matched to a gene: 5. CDR3: CASSMEAGGSYEQYF. The CDR3 DNA is TGTGCCAGTAGTATGGAGGCGGGGGGTTCCTACGAGCAGTACTTC.

The J gene is TRBJ1-6, the V gene TRBV15; possibly TRBD1 for D (5 bases). The germline CDR1 and CDR2 sequences are LNHNV and YYDKDF (reference sequence). V was cut by 1 base and J by 8 bases, with 6 bases left in between. The CDR3 sequence is 13 residues long. CDR3 DNA: TGTGCCACCAGCAGAGGGGGGGATTCACCCCTCCACTTT. Translation gives CATSRGGDSPLHF.

V usage is TRBV6-1 and J usage is TRBJ1-2; 7 bases match TRBD1. This CDR3 has 14 amino acids. V shed 10 bases and J 6 bases; nucleotides not matched to a gene: 14. Germline values: CDR1 MNHNS, CDR2 SASEGT. For the CDR3, the DNA is TGTGCCACCTCCTCTAGAGACAGGGAAGATGGCTACACCTTC. Encoded protein: CATSSRDREDGYTF.

The chain recombines TRBV6-5 with TRBJ1-2; D call uncertain. Per germline, CDR1 MNHEY and CDR2 SVGAGI. There are 12 residues in the CDR3. V was clipped by 6 bases and J by 4 bases, with 9 bases between them. CDR3 nucleotides: TGTGCCAGCAGCAACTCCCTCTATGGCTACACCTTC. The encoded protein is CASSNSLYGYTF.

This chain uses TRBV7-8 with TRBJ1-3; 9 bases fit TRBD1. The CDR3 runs to 19 residues. Per the germline V gene, CDR1 is SGHVS and CDR2 is FQNEAQ. V shed 0 bases, J shed 0 bases, and the junction held 9 bases outside the gene matches. In DNA, the CDR3 is TGTGCCAGCAGCTTAGCGGGACAGGGTGGGTGGACCTCTGGAAACACCATATATTTT. This codes for CASSLAGQGGWTSGNTIYF. Full variable domain (remainder filled in from reference TRBV7-8 and TRBJ1-3): GAGVSQSPRYKVAKRGQDVALRCDPISGHVSLFWYQQALGQGPEFLTYFQNEAQLDKSGLPSDRFFAERPEGSVSTLKIQRTQQEDSAVYLCASSLAGQGGWTSGNTIYFGEGSWLTVV.

J is TRBJ2-7 and V is TRBV5-6; D ambiguous. Germline lookup yields CDR1 SGHDT and CDR2 YYEEEE. V dropped 0 bases and J dropped 3 bases, with 7 bases sitting between them. The CDR3 sequence is 13 residues long. CDR3 DNA sequence: TGTGCCAGCAGCTTGGAGCAGCGCTACGAGCAGTACTTC. Translating gives CASSLEQRYEQYF.

The V call is TRBV6-5, the J call TRBJ1-1; 8 bases fit TRBD1. The CDR3 loop spans 13 amino acids. V lost 5 bases and J lost 10; bases outside the gene matches: 9. CDR1 and CDR2 (germline): MNHEY, SVGAGI. This chain's CDR3 is CASSTTRGQRAFF. The DNA of the CDR3 is TGTGCCAGCAGTACGACCAGGGGGCAAAGAGCTTTCTTT.

This clone has a single count. The chain has TRBV11-2 and TRBJ2-7; maybe TRBD2 (5 bases). V dropped 4 bases and J dropped 6 bases, with 7 bases sitting between them. This CDR3 has 11 amino acids. CDR1 and CDR2 from the germline V gene are SGHAT and FQNNGV. CDR3 DNA sequence: TGTGCCAGCAGCTCACGGGGCGAGCAGTACTTC. Protein sequence: CASSSRGEQYF.

This clone was seen a single time. The gene calls are TRBV5-5 and TRBJ1-5; 10 positions match TRBD1. The CDR3 contains 15 residues. CDR1 SGHKS and CDR2 YYEKEE come from the germline V gene (reference sequence). The trim removed 4 bases at V and 8 bases at J, leaving 9 bases unmatched. This CDR3 reads CASSRMGQGIEPQHF. CDR3 sequence (DNA): TGTGCCAGCAGCCGAATGGGACAGGGGATTGAGCCCCAGCATTTT.

V and J are TRBV5-1 and TRBJ1-3, with D perhaps TRBD1 (5 bases). Germline loops: CDR1 SGHRS, CDR2 YFSETQ. V lost 1 base and J lost 0, with 11 bases in between. This CDR3 is built from 16 residues. In nucleotides, the CDR3 is TGCGCCAGCAGCTTGTGTGGACAACCCTCTGGAAACACCATATATTTT. Amino acid sequence: CASSLCGQPSGNTIYF.

DNA for the CDR3: TGTGCCAGCATCCACAGGGTCCCCCGAAGAGCTAACTATGGCTACACCTTC. Its translation: CASIHRVPRRANYGYTF. The rearrangement joins TRBV28 to TRBJ1-2, with a possible D match to TRBD1 (6 bases). The germline V and J ends were trimmed by 7 bases and 0 bases, with 21 bases remaining between them. This CDR3 spans 17 amino acids. Germline CDR1 is MDHEN and CDR2 is SYDVKM.

The chain carries TRBV5-1 and TRBJ2-1; D gene uncertain. Germline-derived CDR1 and CDR2 are SGHRS and YFSETQ. CDR3 length: 12 amino acids. With 4 bases removed from V and 10 bases from J, the gap between germline ends came to 12 bases. CDR3 residues: CASSPNFEEQFF. The CDR3 nucleotides are TGCGCCAGCAGCCCTAACTTTGAGGAGCAGTTCTTC.

This chain links TRBV19 with TRBJ2-2, with TRBD1 matching over 7 bases. Germline V gene data show CDR1 as LNHDA and CDR2 as SQIVND (reference sequence). Trimming took 5 bases from V and 4 from J; bases not matched to a gene: 10. There are 16 residues in the CDR3. CDR3 coding DNA: TGTGCCAGTAGTCCAACCGATTACAGGGGCACCGGGGAGCTGTTTTTT. Translating gives CASSPTDYRGTGELFF.

The chain links TRBV27 to TRBJ2-5; TRBD2 aligns across 12 bases. J gave up 3 bases and V 4 bases, and 6 bases lay outside the gene matches. Per the germline V gene, CDR1 is MNHEY and CDR2 is SMNVEV (reference sequence). CDR3 size: 16 residues. The CDR3 reads CASSSIASGGEETQYF. The CDR3 nucleotides read TGTGCCAGCAGTTCCATTGCTAGCGGGGGGGAAGAGACCCAGTACTTC.

This chain connects TRBV6-1 to TRBJ1-5; D remains ambiguous. The V end was cut by 7 bases, the J end by 5 bases, with 12 bases between. CDR1 MNHNS and CDR2 SASEGT come from the germline V gene. The CDR3 has 13 residues. In nucleotides, the CDR3 is TGTGCCAGCAAAGACTTTCGGCATCAGCCCCAGCATTTT. It specifies CASKDFRHQPQHF.